Given below is one TCR beta chain in context. The antigen is not known. In germline, CDR1 is KGHSH, CDR2 LQKENI. V lost 3 bases and J lost 4; bases outside the gene matches: 8. CDR3 size: 18 residues. TCRdb called the 5' RACE reads again in MiXCR, with one record for every CDR3 protein. The repertoire holds roughly 120,000 distinct CDR3 sequences, with 10% to 15% as singletons. The record originates from a study of spatial heterogeneity in lung cancer. Study-level information: Unique TCR and UMI combinations averaged more than ten appearances each in raw reads. The study's findings and limits: Expanded tumor TCRs that were ubiquitous appeared in blood more at resection than follow-up.

The time point here: blood at routine non-recurrence follow-up after resection. Material for sequencing was whole RNA from tumor, nontumor lung or frozen PBMC, left unsorted. This TCR was recovered from a male donor with early-stage non-small cell lung cancer. The chain carries TRBV18 and TRBJ2-3; 15 nucleotides line up with TRBD2. Sequencing used PBMCs, obtained at follow-up. The CDR3 DNA reads TGTGCCAGCTCACCCGGACTAGCGGGGGGGCCGCGGCCAGATACGCAGTATTTT. This translates into CASSPGLAGGPRPDTQYF.